This entry describes one T cell receptor (beta chain). This clonotype came up once. The specificity of this receptor is unknown. The record has no base qualities; no much larger clone is one base away. Evidence from a single read is weak. The CDR3 goes from the cysteine to the phenylalanine over 12 residues. The only DNA kept is the CDR3, 36 bases in frame from the first base. V loses 6 bases of germline sequence and J loses 14 bases, and the interval between the two ends is 17 bases. CDR1 KGHDR and CDR2 SFDVKD are derived from the germline V gene. This entry is derived from a study of T cell repertoires in cytomegalovirus infection (dated by TCRdb to between 2019 and 2020). Turning to the overall study: Recently identified HLA-C-restricted CMV epitopes, whose presentation resists viral immunomodulation, were targeted by peptide stimulations together with well-studied HLA-B-restricted epitopes. Donor HLA type was relevant to the analysis, as public TCR beta signatures indicated carriage of CMV infection together with the matching HLA type. What the work shows at the level of the full study, not this receptor alone: In the ex vivo response, HLA-C-restricted CMV-specific TCR beta clonotypes were dominant, and in two of eight donors the single most frequent clonotype came from this HLA-C-restricted group. Carriers of CMV infection plus the relevant HLA type were discriminated by the cumulative frequency of public TCR beta family members in the study cohort and in an independent roughly 380-donor cohort.

Sequencing relied on an Illumina HiSeq 1500. Clones were called with MiXCR by TCRdb after fastp trimmed the public reads at Q25, and only in-frame beta chains were retained. Each CDR3 protein appears once, grouped with its most common genes and DNA. This sample holds about 20,000 distinct CDR3 sequences; approximately 46% were observed only once. The top ten clonotypes cover just under 95% of the sample. The treatment or condition label for this specimen denotes: in vitro stimulation with specific CMV peptide epitopes to enrich CMV-specific T cells. The sequence links TRBV24-1 to TRBJ2-3; TRBD1 is a weak D gene call, 6 bases matching. The clonotype was recovered from a human donor in good health (CMV status not recorded). Some clones in this sample may be carry-over from other donors' samples. The sample consisted of CD8+ T cells from cultured PBMCs, taken from culture after CMV antigen stimulation. The CDR3 region reads CATSPTGKLTYF. The DNA reads as follows: TGTGCCACCAGTCCAACAGGGAAACTTACGTATTTT.